This TCR beta chain came from a study of cytomegalovirus exposure and HLA in healthy donors. Samples came from healthy bone marrow donors. The CDR3 spans 16 residues. The germline V gene has CDR1 LNHNV and CDR2 YYDKDF (reference sequence). Trimming at V came to 3 bases and at J to 4 bases, leaving 3 bases not matched to a gene. Both 60 Vbeta primers and 13 Jbeta primers went into the PCR. Authors' processing steps: Later analysis identified roughly 84 million unique TCR beta chains, 9 million to 13 million shared. Profiled with immunoSEQ multiplex PCR; TCRdb holds only in-frame clones, not every one. V, J and clone size are taken as reported in that table, and D and trimming were inferred from the DNA itself. This sample's table reports approximately 72,000 clones.

The receptor was isolated from a woman aged 35 to 49 in good health and CMV-seropositive. The V call is TRBV15, the J call TRBJ2-1, with 13 bases identical to TRBD2. Sequencing was carried out using PBMCs. The CDR3 DNA reads as TGTGCCACCAGCAGGGTGGGACTAGCGGGGTACAATGAGCAGTTCTTC. This codes for CATSRVGLAGYNEQFF.